These 3 T cell receptor beta chains share one sample of origin, sequenced in a study of blood T cells in healthy people across ages. A second PCR, run for roughly 7 to 11 cycles, used a sample-barcoded 5' primer plus a J-beta primer mix. From the 5' RACE reads, TCRdb called clonotypes with MiXCR, one entry per CDR3 protein. The sample consists of 850,000 to 1,000,000 distinct CDR3 sequences, about 44% of them appearing once. Source material: blood. The receptors originated from a man aged 25 to 40 in good health.

This clonotype was detected many times. J is TRBJ2-6 and V is TRBV10-3; 11 nucleotides align to TRBD2. The CDR3 covers 17 residues. V was clipped by 6 bases and J by 0 bases; unmatched bases: 4. Looked up from germline, CDR1 is ENHRY and CDR2 is SYGVKD. The CDR3 spells CAIRPGLAGSGANVLTF. The CDR3 DNA reads as TGTGCCATCAGGCCAGGACTAGCGGGCTCTGGGGCCAACGTCCTGACTTTC.

V gene TRBV7-2 combines with J gene TRBJ2-2; unclear D gene. The V end lost 5 bases, the J end lost 5 bases, and 9 bases lay between the germline ends. The CDR3 has 13 residues. The germline gives CDR1 SGHTA, CDR2 FQGNSA. CDR3 sequence (DNA): TGTGCCAGCAGCCACGAAAGGACCGGGGAGCTGTTTTTT. As protein: CASSHERTGELFF. The whole variable domain, remainder taken from reference TRBV7-2 and TRBJ2-2, is GAGVSQSPSNKVTEKGKDVELRCDPISGHTALYWYRQSLGQGLEFLIYFQGNSAPDKSGLPSDRFSAERTGGSVSTLTIQRTQQEDSAVYLCASSHERTGELFFGEGSRLTVL.

V gene TRBV4-1 combines with J gene TRBJ2-4, with D hard to call. The end of the DNA aligns better with TRBJ2-7, so the J call may be wrong. CDR3 length equals 13 residues. CDR1 and CDR2 (germline): MGHRA, YSYEKL. The CDR3 DNA sequence: TGCGCCAGCAGCCAAGGGGTCAGAGGCGAGCAGTACTTC. It yields the protein CASSQGVRGEQYF.